One TCR beta chain is described in this entry. No antigen is known for it. Germline-derived CDR1 and CDR2 are SGDLS and YYNGEE. J gave up 7 bases and V 0 bases, and 11 bases lay outside the gene matches. This CDR3 is 17 amino acids long. The sample originates from a study of CD8 T cells in Susac syndrome. When the RNA was reverse transcribed, random hexamers were used with an input of roughly 0.45 to 1 ug. Multiplex immunoSEQ PCR targeted 54 Vbeta and 13 Jbeta TCR beta segments. One entry per CDR3 protein, called by TCRdb with MiXCR from the immunoSEQ multiplex PCR reads. There are about 180,000 distinct CDR3 sequences in the sample; 90% to 95% occur only once, and over 0.095% lies in the top ten. Points from the study as a whole: As the study acknowledged, the number of individuals in its TCR sequencing and HLA analysis was relatively small.

High-throughput TCR beta sequencing covered peripheral CD8+ and CD4+ T cells. The chain has TRBV9 and TRBJ2-1; 9 nucleotides agree with TRBD1. This TCR was sampled from a human donor with Susac syndrome. The sample comprised CD4+ T cells from PBMCs. CDR3: CASSVGDRVNLRNEQFF. As DNA, the CDR3 is TGTGCCAGCAGCGTAGGGGACAGGGTCAACCTTAGGAATGAGCAGTTCTTC. Using reference TRBV9 and TRBJ2-1 for the parts outside the CDR3, the full variable domain is DSGVTQTPKHLITATGQRVTLRCSPRSGDLSVYWYQQSLDQGLQFLIQYYNGEERAKGNILERFSAQQFPDLHSELNLSSLELGDSALYFCASSVGDRVNLRNEQFFGPGTRLTVL.